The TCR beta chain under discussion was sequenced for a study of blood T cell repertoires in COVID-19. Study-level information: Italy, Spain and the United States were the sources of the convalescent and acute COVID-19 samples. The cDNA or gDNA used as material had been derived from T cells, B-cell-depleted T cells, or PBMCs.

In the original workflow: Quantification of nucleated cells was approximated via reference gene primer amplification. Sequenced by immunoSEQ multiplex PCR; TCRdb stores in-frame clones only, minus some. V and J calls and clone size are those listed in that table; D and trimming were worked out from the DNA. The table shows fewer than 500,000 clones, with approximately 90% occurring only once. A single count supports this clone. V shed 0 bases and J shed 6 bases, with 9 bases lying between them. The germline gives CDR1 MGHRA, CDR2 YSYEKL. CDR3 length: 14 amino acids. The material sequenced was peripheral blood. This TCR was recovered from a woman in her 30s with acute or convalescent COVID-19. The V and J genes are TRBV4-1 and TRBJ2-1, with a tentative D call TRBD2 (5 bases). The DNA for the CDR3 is TGCGCCAGCAGCCAAGATGGACTGATCAATGAGCAGTTCTTC. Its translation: CASSQDGLINEQFF.